Listed below are T cell receptor beta chains from one sample, sequenced in a study of T cells in Graves' hyperthyroidism and ophthalmopathy. TCRdb independently ran MiXCR on the multiplex PCR reads; one entry per CDR3 protein. The sample consists of 550,000 to 650,000 distinct CDR3 sequences, approximately 14% of them appearing once. Sequencing was performed on blood. These receptors all stem from a middle-aged woman with Graves' hyperthyroidism. The CDR3 runs from the conserved cysteine through the conserved F or W. The order of the fields is CDR3 DNA, CDR3 protein, clone size, V gene, J gene, D gene. A D gene is named only where the DNA matches it firmly. Some rows have no size entry. The others give once, few or many, or a class for an expanded clone.

cdr3_nt: TGTGCCACCAGCAGCGCGTCGGGGATTAAAGAGACCCAGTACTTC
cdr3_aa: CATSSASGIKETQYF
clone_size: many
v_call: TRBV15
j_call: TRBJ2-5
d_call: -

cdr3_nt: TGCAGTGCTAGTTCCTCCCTAGGGGAGCAGTACTTC
cdr3_aa: CSASSSLGEQYF
clone_size: many
v_call: TRBV20-1
j_call: TRBJ2-7
d_call: -

cdr3_nt: TGTGCCAGCAGCCCCCGGGGCAATCAGCCCCAGCATTTT
cdr3_aa: CASSPRGNQPQHF
clone_size: many
v_call: TRBV7-8
j_call: TRBJ1-5
d_call: -

cdr3_nt: TGTGCCAGCAGAGACTATACTTACGAGCAGTACTTC
cdr3_aa: CASRDYTYEQYF
clone_size: many
v_call: TRBV28
j_call: TRBJ2-7
d_call: -

cdr3_nt: TGTGCCATCCCGGACGGAGAAAAACTGTTTTTT
cdr3_aa: CAIPDGEKLFF
clone_size: many
v_call: TRBV2
j_call: TRBJ1-4
d_call: -

cdr3_nt: TGTGCCAGCGGACAGGGGGCTTATGGCTACACCTTC
cdr3_aa: CASGQGAYGYTF
clone_size: many
v_call: TRBV3-1
j_call: TRBJ1-2
d_call: TRBD1

cdr3_nt: TGTGCCAGCAGTGAAAGGGGACAGGGGACCTACGAGCAGTACTTC
cdr3_aa: CASSERGQGTYEQYF
clone_size: many
v_call: TRBV12-3/TRBV12-4
j_call: TRBJ2-7
d_call: TRBD1

cdr3_nt: TGTGCCAGCAGCCAAGATCTTCTGACACCCCTCCACTTT
cdr3_aa: CASSQDLLTPLHF
clone_size: few
v_call: TRBV3-1
j_call: TRBJ1-6
d_call: -

cdr3_nt: TGTGCCAGCAGCTTAGGACGCTTAGAGGCCTACGAGCAGTACTTC
cdr3_aa: CASSLGRLEAYEQYF
clone_size: few
v_call: TRBV13
j_call: TRBJ2-7
d_call: -

cdr3_nt: TGTGCCAGCAGCCCTTTTGAGGGGTCGGTTGAGAGGTTCTTC
cdr3_aa: CASSPFEGSVERFF
clone_size: few
v_call: TRBV7-9
j_call: TRBJ2-1
d_call: -

cdr3_nt: TGCAGTGCTCCAATTGCTATACAGGGGGTCGGAAGCAATCAGCCCCAGCATTTT
cdr3_aa: CSAPIAIQGVGSNQPQHF
clone_size: many
v_call: TRBV20-1
j_call: TRBJ1-5
d_call: TRBD1

cdr3_nt: TGTGCCAGCAGTTTGGGACATCCTTCTGGAAACACCATATATTTT
cdr3_aa: CASSLGHPSGNTIYF
clone_size: few
v_call: TRBV12-3/TRBV12-4
j_call: TRBJ1-3
d_call: -

cdr3_nt: TGTGCCAGCTCACCACGTGCGACTAGCGGGCTACTCTCCTACAATGAGCAGTTCTTC
cdr3_aa: CASSPRATSGLLSYNEQFF
clone_size: -
v_call: TRBV18
j_call: TRBJ2-1
d_call: TRBD2

cdr3_nt: TGTGCCAGCAGTCATTCGACCAAGAGCACCGGGGAGCTGTTTTTT
cdr3_aa: CASSHSTKSTGELFF
clone_size: -
v_call: TRBV12-3/TRBV12-4
j_call: TRBJ2-2
d_call: -

cdr3_nt: TGTGCCAGCAGTTTCCCTATAGCGGGAGGGCCTATAGATACGCAGTATTTT
cdr3_aa: CASSFPIAGGPIDTQYF
clone_size: -
v_call: TRBV12-3/TRBV12-4
j_call: TRBJ2-3
d_call: TRBD2

cdr3_nt: TGCAGTGCTAAGAACACCTTACTAGCGTGGGAGCAGTACTTC
cdr3_aa: CSAKNTLLAWEQYF
clone_size: many
v_call: TRBV20-1
j_call: TRBJ2-7
d_call: TRBD2

cdr3_nt: TGTGCCAGCAGTCATCCCTCTGGGGCCAACGTCCTGACTTTC
cdr3_aa: CASSHPSGANVLTF
clone_size: few
v_call: TRBV6-2/TRBV6-3
j_call: TRBJ2-6
d_call: -

cdr3_nt: TGTGCCAGCAGTTTAGCCGGTGTCCTGGACGGGCCCCAGCATTTT
cdr3_aa: CASSLAGVLDGPQHF
clone_size: few
v_call: TRBV12-3/TRBV12-4
j_call: TRBJ1-5
d_call: -

cdr3_nt: TGTGCCAGCAGTCCGGTAGACGGAGCCAAAAACATTCAGTACTTC
cdr3_aa: CASSPVDGAKNIQYF
clone_size: many
v_call: TRBV28
j_call: TRBJ2-4
d_call: -

cdr3_nt: TGTGCCAGCAGTTTAGGGGGGGGGCGTAATGAAAAACTGTTTTTT
cdr3_aa: CASSLGGGRNEKLFF
clone_size: -
v_call: TRBV28
j_call: TRBJ1-4
d_call: -

cdr3_nt: TGCAGCGTATCTGGACAGGGTGTCTACGAGCAGTACTTC
cdr3_aa: CSVSGQGVYEQYF
clone_size: many
v_call: TRBV29-1
j_call: TRBJ2-7
d_call: TRBD1

cdr3_nt: TGTGCCAGCAAACGACTAGCGGGGGTTAGCACAGATACGCAGTATTTT
cdr3_aa: CASKRLAGVSTDTQYF
clone_size: -
v_call: TRBV7-8
j_call: TRBJ2-3
d_call: TRBD2

cdr3_nt: TGCAGTGCTAGAGATTGGCAGGGAGGTTTCTCCGAGCAGTACTTC
cdr3_aa: CSARDWQGGFSEQYF
clone_size: many
v_call: TRBV20-1
j_call: TRBJ2-7
d_call: -

cdr3_nt: TGCAGTGCTAGAGATGGCGGGGGGCTAGCGGGAGTGTTAAATGAGCAGTTCTTC
cdr3_aa: CSARDGGGLAGVLNEQFF
clone_size: -
v_call: TRBV20-1
j_call: TRBJ2-1
d_call: TRBD2

cdr3_nt: TGCAGCGTTGATCGGTCAGGTGTCCAGAACACTGAAGCTTTCTTT
cdr3_aa: CSVDRSGVQNTEAFF
clone_size: many
v_call: TRBV29-1
j_call: TRBJ1-1
d_call: -

cdr3_nt: TGCGCCAGCAGCTTGGGACAGGGTCCTTCACCCCTCCACTTT
cdr3_aa: CASSLGQGPSPLHF
clone_size: many
v_call: TRBV5-1
j_call: TRBJ1-6
d_call: TRBD1

cdr3_nt: TGCAGTGCCGCGACGGATAGCAATCAGCCCCAGCATTTT
cdr3_aa: CSAATDSNQPQHF
clone_size: many
v_call: TRBV20-1
j_call: TRBJ1-5
d_call: -

cdr3_nt: TGTGCCAGCAGTAGGGGGACTAGCGGGAGAAGGGATGAGCAGTTCTTC
cdr3_aa: CASSRGTSGRRDEQFF
clone_size: many
v_call: TRBV27
j_call: TRBJ2-1
d_call: TRBD2

cdr3_nt: TGTGCCAGCTCACCGAATCTCGGGACAGGCTCCTACGAGCAGTACTTC
cdr3_aa: CASSPNLGTGSYEQYF
clone_size: many
v_call: TRBV18
j_call: TRBJ2-7
d_call: TRBD1

cdr3_nt: TGTGCCACCGAACAGGGCCCAGATACGCAGTATTTT
cdr3_aa: CATEQGPDTQYF
clone_size: many
v_call: TRBV12-3/TRBV12-4
j_call: TRBJ2-3
d_call: -

cdr3_nt: TGTGCCAGCAGTTTATTCCCGGTGGAGACAGCCCGGGGCTATGGCTACACCTTC
cdr3_aa: CASSLFPVETARGYGYTF
clone_size: many
v_call: TRBV28
j_call: TRBJ1-2
d_call: -

cdr3_nt: TGTGCCAGCAGCCTCGGGAGAGGCACAGATACGCAGTATTTT
cdr3_aa: CASSLGRGTDTQYF
clone_size: many
v_call: TRBV11-1
j_call: TRBJ2-3
d_call: -

cdr3_nt: TGTGCCAGCAGTTTATCCGGAGGACTAGCGGCCTCCTACGAGCAGTACTTC
cdr3_aa: CASSLSGGLAASYEQYF
clone_size: many
v_call: TRBV27
j_call: TRBJ2-7
d_call: TRBD2

cdr3_nt: TGTGCCAGCAGTGAAATGGGGGCACGGACAGATACGCAGTATTTT
cdr3_aa: CASSEMGARTDTQYF
clone_size: many
v_call: TRBV2
j_call: TRBJ2-3
d_call: -

cdr3_nt: TGCAGTGCTAGGAGTTGGGCTAGCGGGGGCAACGAGCAGTACTTC
cdr3_aa: CSARSWASGGNEQYF
clone_size: many
v_call: TRBV20-1
j_call: TRBJ2-7
d_call: TRBD2

cdr3_nt: TGTGCCAGCAGCCCGGCACCGGGTAGCGGGAGAGTTGGGACCGGGGAGCTGTTTTTT
cdr3_aa: CASSPAPGSGRVGTGELFF
clone_size: -
v_call: TRBV11-3
j_call: TRBJ2-2
d_call: TRBD2

cdr3_nt: TGTGTCATCATGAAACTAGCGGGAGGCACAGATACGCAGTATTTT
cdr3_aa: CVIMKLAGGTDTQYF
clone_size: -
v_call: TRBV10-3
j_call: TRBJ2-3
d_call: TRBD2

cdr3_nt: TGTGCCAGCTCACCAGTCTCACCACAGGATACGCAGTATTTT
cdr3_aa: CASSPVSPQDTQYF
clone_size: -
v_call: TRBV18
j_call: TRBJ2-3
d_call: -

cdr3_nt: TGTGCCAGCAGCTTAGTAAGGCGGGTAAACACCGGGGAGCTGTTTTTT
cdr3_aa: CASSLVRRVNTGELFF
clone_size: many
v_call: TRBV11-3
j_call: TRBJ2-2
d_call: -

cdr3_nt: TGTGCCAGCCGCCCGGGACAGGATTACAATGAGCAGTTCTTC
cdr3_aa: CASRPGQDYNEQFF
clone_size: -
v_call: TRBV28
j_call: TRBJ2-1
d_call: TRBD1

cdr3_nt: TGTGCCAGCAGTCCCCCCACAGGGGGAGTTGAGGCTTTCTTT
cdr3_aa: CASSPPTGGVEAFF
clone_size: many
v_call: TRBV28
j_call: TRBJ1-1
d_call: TRBD1

cdr3_nt: TGCAGTGCTAGAGTAAGGACATCCGGGACCGTTAGTTCCTACGAGCAGTACTTC
cdr3_aa: CSARVRTSGTVSSYEQYF
clone_size: -
v_call: TRBV20-1
j_call: TRBJ2-7
d_call: -

cdr3_nt: TGTGCCAGCAGGACAGGGGGCTTGGGTGAAAAACTGTTTTTT
cdr3_aa: CASRTGGLGEKLFF
clone_size: few
v_call: TRBV6-1
j_call: TRBJ1-4
d_call: TRBD1

cdr3_nt: TGTGCCAGCAGCTCTTATCCCGGCGGGACAGTTACCTACGAGCAGTACTTC
cdr3_aa: CASSSYPGGTVTYEQYF
clone_size: many
v_call: TRBV7-2
j_call: TRBJ2-7
d_call: -

cdr3_nt: TGTGCCAGCAGTTTAGGTGGGACAGGGGTCTACGAGCAGTACTTC
cdr3_aa: CASSLGGTGVYEQYF
clone_size: many
v_call: TRBV27
j_call: TRBJ2-7
d_call: TRBD1